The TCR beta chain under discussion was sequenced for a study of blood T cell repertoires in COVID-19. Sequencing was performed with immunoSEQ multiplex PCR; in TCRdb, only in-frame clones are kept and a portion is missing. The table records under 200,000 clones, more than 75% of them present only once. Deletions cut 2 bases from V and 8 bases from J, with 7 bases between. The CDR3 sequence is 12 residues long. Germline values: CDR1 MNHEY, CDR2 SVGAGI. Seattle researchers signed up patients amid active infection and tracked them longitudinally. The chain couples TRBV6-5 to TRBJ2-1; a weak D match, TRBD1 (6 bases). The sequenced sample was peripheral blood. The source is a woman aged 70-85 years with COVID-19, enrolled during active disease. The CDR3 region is CASSYQGYEQFF. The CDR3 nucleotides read TGTGCCAGCAGTTACCAGGGGTATGAGCAGTTCTTC.